One and the same sample provided the 8 T cell receptor beta chains below, sequenced in a study of blood T cell repertoires in COVID-19. Assay used: immunoSEQ multiplex PCR; TCRdb lists only in-frame clones, some missing. The sample consists of some 300,000 clones, around 92% of them appearing once. The sequenced sample was peripheral blood. Source of these receptors: a woman aged 25 to 45 with COVID-19, enrolled during active disease.

This chain links TRBV12-5 with TRBJ1-5; 7 positions match TRBD1. The CDR3 runs to 14 residues. Germline CDR1 and CDR2: LGHNT and FRNRAP. The J segment lost 7 bases and the V segment lost 4 bases, leaving 7 bases of the junction unmatched. The CDR3 DNA follows: TGTGCTAGTGGTTCGTCAGGGGGTTGGCAGCCCCAGCATTTT. Translating gives CASGSSGGWQPQHF.

In DNA form, the CDR3 reads TGTGCCAGCACCTACAGGGGAGGAAACACCATATATTTT. It encodes CASTYRGGNTIYF. The rearrangement links TRBV6-5 to TRBJ1-3; 7 nucleotides match TRBD1. The CDR3 sequence is 13 residues long. After removal of 7 bases from V and 4 bases from J, the junction contained 4 bases not matched to a gene. Germline CDR1 MNHEY, CDR2 SVGAGI.

The V gene is TRBV7-9, the J gene TRBJ1-1; 7 bases are a match to TRBD1. The length of the CDR3 is 15 residues. Per germline, CDR1 SEHNR and CDR2 FQNEAQ (reference sequence). V lost 5 bases to trimming and J lost 4 bases; unmatched junction nucleotides: 10. CDR3 protein: CASSNYRQGGTEAFF. Here the CDR3 DNA reads TGTGCCAGCAGCAATTACCGACAGGGAGGCACTGAAGCTTTCTTT.

V is TRBV7-9 and J is TRBJ2-5; tentatively, D is TRBD2 (5 bases). CDR1 is SEHNR and CDR2 is FQNEAQ in the germline V gene (reference sequence). The CDR3 extends over 14 amino acids. V gave up 4 bases and J gave up 7 bases, with 16 bases separating them. This CDR3 is CASSSWTELGTQYF. CDR3 bases: TGTGCCAGCAGCTCCTGGACTGAACTGGGGACCCAGTACTTC.

CDR3 DNA: TGTGCCAGCTCCCCGGAAGCAGCGGACACTGAAGCTTTCTTT. Its protein is CASSPEAADTEAFF. This chain connects TRBV18 to TRBJ1-1; no clear D gene. CDR1 is KGHSH, CDR2 LQKENI, per germline. Trimming removed 6 bases from V and 3 bases from J, with 14 bases in between. The CDR3 consists of 14 residues.

The rearrangement uses TRBV5-6 and TRBJ2-3; tentatively, D is TRBD2 (7 bases). Germline CDR1 and CDR2: SGHDT and YYEEEE. The CDR3 is 15 residues long. Trimming pared 4 bases from V and 6 bases from J, leaving 18 bases between. CDR3 loop: CASSTSFGGLDTQYF. CDR3 nucleotides: TGTGCCAGCAGCACCTCTTTCGGGGGGCTGGATACGCAGTATTTT. Combining the CDR3 with reference TRBV5-6 and TRBJ2-3 gives the whole variable domain DAGVTQSPTHLIKTRGQQVTLRCSPKSGHDTVSWYQQALGQGPQFIFQYYEEEERQRGNFPDRFSGHQFPNYSSELNVNALLLGDSALYLCASSTSFGGLDTQYFGPGTRLTVL.

This clone was counted a single time. One end of the junction is discordant with germline, which a read error may explain. The V gene is TRBV12-3 or TRBV12-4, the J gene TRBJ1-3, with a possible D match to TRBD1 (6 bases). CDR3 length equals 13 residues. The CDR3 loop reads CASSLTSDSFEDF. The CDR3 DNA reads as TGTGCCAGCAGTCTAACTTCGGACAGCTTCGAGGATTTT.

V and J are TRBV7-6 and TRBJ1-4; TRBD1 might be the D (5 bases). This CDR3 comprises 15 residues. The V end was cut by 4 bases, the J end by 0 bases, with 9 bases between. CDR1 is SGHVS and CDR2 is FNYEAQ in the germline V gene. DNA of the CDR3: TGTGCCAGCAGCTCCGGGACTGCAACTAATGAAAAACTGTTTTTT. This translates into CASSSGTATNEKLFF.